This entry lists 9 T cell receptor beta chains sequenced from one sample in a study of control samples from healthy donors and cancer patients. Profiling relied on immunoSEQ multiplex PCR, and the TCRdb table lists in-frame clones only, not all of them. The sample holds around 200,000 clones, roughly 94% seen once. Sequenced input: blood. These receptors were obtained from a man aged 50-60 years in good health.

The CDR3 region is CASSIQGSETQYF. Here the CDR3 DNA reads TGTGCCAGTAGTATCCAGGGGTCAGAGACCCAGTACTTC. The chain uses TRBV19 and TRBJ2-5, with D maybe TRBD1 (6 bases). Germline V gene data show CDR1 as LNHDA and CDR2 as SQIVND (reference sequence). V lost 3 bases to trimming and J lost 4 bases, with 9 bases between them. The length of the CDR3 is 13 residues.

The chain employs TRBV18 and TRBJ2-6, with D possibly being TRBD2 (5 bases). Trimming removed 0 bases at V and 0 bases at J, with 12 bases between. From germline, CDR1 is KGHSH and CDR2 LQKENI. This CDR3 has 18 amino acids. The CDR3, as DNA: TGTGCCAGCTCACCACCCCTTGCCGGGATCTCTGGGGCCAACGTCCTGACTTTC. This encodes CASSPPLAGISGANVLTF.

The chain has TRBV7-9 and TRBJ2-7; D call uncertain. The CDR3 length is 12 residues. Germline assignment: CDR1 SEHNR and CDR2 FQNEAQ (reference sequence). Trimming took off 1 base at V and 5 bases at J, with 6 bases between the two ends. The CDR3 sequence is CASSLVGNEQYV. CDR3 DNA sequence: TGTGCCAGCAGCTTAGTGGGAAACGAGCAGTACGTC.

The chain employs TRBV2 and TRBJ1-4; tentative D call: TRBD1 (6 bases). Germline V CDR1 and CDR2: SNHLY, FYNNEI. The CDR3 is made up of 15 amino acids. Trimming took off 7 bases at V and 6 bases at J, with 18 bases between the two ends. CDR3 bases: TGTGCCAGCACTCCCCCCCGGGGGCGCGATGAAAAACTGTTTTTT. Residues: CASTPPRGRDEKLFF.

CDR3 protein: CASSMPLKQFF. CDR3 in DNA: TGTGCCAGTAGTATGCCCTTAAAGCAGTTCTTC. The V and J genes are TRBV19 and TRBJ2-1; D remains ambiguous. Germline assignment: CDR1 LNHDA and CDR2 SQIVND (reference sequence). This CDR3 comprises 11 residues. Trimming took 3 bases from V and 11 from J, leaving 8 bases between them.

The chain links TRBV5-1 to TRBJ1-3; D is uncertain. V lost 4 bases, J lost 0 bases, and 8 bases lay in between. Germline CDR1 and CDR2: SGHRS and YFSETQ. The length of the CDR3 is 14 residues. CDR3 nucleotide sequence: TGCGCCAGCAGCCCTTTGGGCTCTGGAAACACCATATATTTT. This encodes CASSPLGSGNTIYF.

The chain recombines TRBV5-4 with TRBJ2-3; D may be TRBD1 or TRBD2 (5 bases each). The length of the CDR3 is 14 residues. V lost 0 bases and J lost 5, with 10 bases in between. CDR1 SGHNT and CDR2 YYREEE come from the germline V gene (reference sequence). The CDR3 spells CASSLVGAKDTQYF. CDR3 in DNA: TGTGCCAGCAGCTTGGTCGGGGCCAAAGATACGCAGTATTTT. Looking up the rest from reference TRBV5-4 and TRBJ2-3 gives the full variable domain: ETGVTQSPTHLIKTRGQQVTLRCSSQSGHNTVSWYQQALGQGPQFIFQYYREEENGRGNFPPRFSGLQFPNYSSELNVNALELDDSALYLCASSLVGAKDTQYFGPGTRLTVL.

The chain links TRBV3-1 (or the pseudogene TRBV3-2) to TRBJ1-1; D gene ambiguous. The V end lost 3 bases, the J end lost 1 base, and 6 bases lay between the germline ends. The CDR3 totals 13 residues. Germline V gene data show CDR1 as LGHDT and CDR2 as YNNKEL (reference sequence). CDR3 region: CASSHRENTEAFF. The CDR3 DNA follows: TGTGCCAGCAGCCACCGGGAGAACACTGAAGCTTTCTTT.

V and J are TRBV18 and TRBJ1-3; no clear D gene. The germline V gene has CDR1 KGHSH and CDR2 LQKENI. V was pared by 3 bases and J by 4 bases, with 13 bases between. The CDR3 consists of 15 residues. The CDR3 sequence: CASSPALVYGNTIYF. CDR3 nucleotides: TGTGCCAGCTCACCTGCCCTAGTATACGGAAACACCATATATTTT.